The T cell receptor beta chain under discussion was sequenced for a study of blood T cell repertoires in COVID-19. Study-level information: Some COVID-19 samples were acute and others convalescent; all came from the United States, Italy and Spain. In each case, the material was cDNA or gDNA derived from T cells, B-cell-depleted T cells, or PBMCs.

Original analysis: It was from reference gene primer amplification that nucleated cell counts were estimated. The repertoire was sequenced with immunoSEQ multiplex PCR; TCRdb's copy has only in-frame clones and lacks some. Clone size and the V and J calls come from that table; the DNA yielded D and trimming. The sample carries 150,000 to 200,000 clones, approximately 85% recorded once. Germline CDR1 and CDR2: MDHEN and SYDVKM. Trimming stripped 5 bases from V and 5 bases from J, with 15 bases between. The CDR3 has 15 residues. The chain uses TRBV28 and TRBJ2-2; perhaps TRBD2 as D (6 bases). This clonotype was sampled from a man aged 40-50 years who had recovered from COVID-19. Specimen: peripheral blood. CDR3 DNA: TGTGCCAGCAGTGCCCCGGGGGTTACTACCGGGGAGCTGTTTTTT. Its protein is CASSAPGVTTGELFF.